These 2 T cell receptor beta chains originate from one sample sequenced in a study of T cell repertoires in cytomegalovirus infection. Their target antigens are unknown. TCRdb processed the reads anew with MiXCR; each CDR3 protein has one entry. The sample lists about 110,000 distinct CDR3 sequences, over 9% occurring once. Sequences were obtained from PBMCs, sequenced either directly or after in vitro stimulation (not recorded which). Receptors originate from a human donor in good health (CMV status not recorded). Some clones in this sample may be carry-over from other donors' samples.

The chain carries TRBV27 and TRBJ1-6; TRBD1 is a possible D gene (5 bases). The germline CDR1 and CDR2 sequences are MNHEY and SMNVEV (reference sequence). The CDR3 sequence is 15 residues long. V dropped 5 bases and J dropped 6 bases, with 14 bases sitting between them. The CDR3 region is CASSPRDGPNSPLHF. CDR3 nucleotides: TGTGCCAGCAGTCCGCGGGACGGTCCTAATTCACCCCTCCACTTT.

The sample holds many counts of this clonotype. The chain is built from TRBV4-3 and TRBJ1-3; D is perhaps TRBD1 (6 bases). CDR3 length: 13 residues. Per germline, CDR1 LGHNA and CDR2 YSLEER. The germline V and J ends were trimmed by 2 bases and 8 bases, with 10 bases remaining between them. CDR3 amino acids: CASSQRGGDTIYF. CDR3 coding DNA: TGCGCCAGCAGCCAAAGGGGGGGAGACACCATATATTTT.